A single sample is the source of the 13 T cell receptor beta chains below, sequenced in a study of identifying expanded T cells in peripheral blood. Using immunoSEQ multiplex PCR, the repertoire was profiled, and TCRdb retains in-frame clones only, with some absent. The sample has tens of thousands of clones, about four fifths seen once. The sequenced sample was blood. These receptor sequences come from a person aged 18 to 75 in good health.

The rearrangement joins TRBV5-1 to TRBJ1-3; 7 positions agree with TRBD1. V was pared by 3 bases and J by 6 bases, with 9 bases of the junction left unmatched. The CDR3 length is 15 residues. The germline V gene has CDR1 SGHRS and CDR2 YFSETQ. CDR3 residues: CASSSMGQNQNTIYF. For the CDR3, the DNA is TGCGCCAGCAGCTCTATGGGACAGAACCAAAACACCATATATTTT.

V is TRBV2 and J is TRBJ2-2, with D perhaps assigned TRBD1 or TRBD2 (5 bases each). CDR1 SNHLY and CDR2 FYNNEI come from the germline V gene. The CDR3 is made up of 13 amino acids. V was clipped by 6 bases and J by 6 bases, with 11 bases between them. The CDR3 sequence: CASRVGVPGELFF. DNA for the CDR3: TGTGCCAGCAGGGTGGGGGTTCCCGGGGAGCTGTTTTTT. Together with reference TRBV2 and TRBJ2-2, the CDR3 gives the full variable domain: EPEVTQTPSHQVTQMGQEVILRCVPISNHLYFYWYRQILGQKVEFLVSFYNNEISEKSEIFDDQFSVERPDGSNFTLKIRSTKLEDSAMYFCASRVGVPGELFFGEGSRLTVL.

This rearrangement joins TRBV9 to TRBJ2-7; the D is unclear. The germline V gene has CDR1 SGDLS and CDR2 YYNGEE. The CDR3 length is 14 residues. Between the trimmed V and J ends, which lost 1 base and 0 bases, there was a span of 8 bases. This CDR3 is CASSVSPSSYEQYF. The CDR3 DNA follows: TGTGCCAGCAGCGTATCCCCTAGCTCCTACGAGCAGTACTTC.

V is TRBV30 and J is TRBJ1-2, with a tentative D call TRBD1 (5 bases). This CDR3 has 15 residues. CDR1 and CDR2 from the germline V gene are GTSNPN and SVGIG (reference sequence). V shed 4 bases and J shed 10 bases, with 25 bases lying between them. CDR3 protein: CAWTEPGSLTYYYTF. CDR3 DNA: TGTGCCTGGACCGAACCAGGGAGCCTAACCTATTACTACACCTTC.

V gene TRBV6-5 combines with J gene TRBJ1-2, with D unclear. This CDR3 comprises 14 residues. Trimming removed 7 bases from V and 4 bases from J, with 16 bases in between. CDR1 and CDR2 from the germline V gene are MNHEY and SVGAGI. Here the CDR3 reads CASILDRLFYGYTF. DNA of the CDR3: TGTGCCAGCATACTCGACCGACTCTTCTATGGCTACACCTTC.

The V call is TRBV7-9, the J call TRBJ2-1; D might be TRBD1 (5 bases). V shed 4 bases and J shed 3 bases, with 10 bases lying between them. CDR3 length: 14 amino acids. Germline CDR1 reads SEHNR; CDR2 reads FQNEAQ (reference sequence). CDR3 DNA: TGTGCCAGCAGCTCCGACAGCTACTACAATGAGCAGTTCTTC. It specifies CASSSDSYYNEQFF.

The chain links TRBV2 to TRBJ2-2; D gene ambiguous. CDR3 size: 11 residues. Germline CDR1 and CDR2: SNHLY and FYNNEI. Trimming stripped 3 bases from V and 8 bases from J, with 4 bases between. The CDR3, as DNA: TGTGCCAGCAGTGACAGGGGGGAGCTGTTTTTT. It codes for CASSDRGELFF.

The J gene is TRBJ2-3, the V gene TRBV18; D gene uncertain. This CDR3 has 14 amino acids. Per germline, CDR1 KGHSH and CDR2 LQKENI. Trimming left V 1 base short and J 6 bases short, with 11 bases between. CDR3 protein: CASSPRVSYDTQYF. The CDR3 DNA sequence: TGTGCCAGCTCACCACGAGTTAGCTATGATACGCAGTATTTT.

The CDR3 sequence: CASSFNGGETQYF. The CDR3 region has the DNA TGCGCCAGCAGCTTTAACGGGGGGGAGACCCAGTACTTC. V is TRBV5-1 and J is TRBJ2-5; 7 bases agree with TRBD2. Losses at the gene ends were 2 bases for V and 5 bases for J; bases not matched to a gene: 3. The CDR3 extends over 13 amino acids. CDR1 SGHRS and CDR2 YFSETQ come from the germline V gene.

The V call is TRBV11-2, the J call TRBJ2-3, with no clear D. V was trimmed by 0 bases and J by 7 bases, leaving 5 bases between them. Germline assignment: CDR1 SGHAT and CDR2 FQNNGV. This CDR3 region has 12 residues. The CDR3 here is CASSLDGNTQYF. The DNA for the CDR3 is TGTGCCAGCAGCTTAGATGGGAATACGCAGTATTTT.

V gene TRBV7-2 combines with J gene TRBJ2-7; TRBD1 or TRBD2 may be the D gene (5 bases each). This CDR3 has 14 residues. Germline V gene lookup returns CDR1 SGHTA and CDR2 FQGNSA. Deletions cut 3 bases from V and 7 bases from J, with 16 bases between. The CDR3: CASSLDGAVWEQYF. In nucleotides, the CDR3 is TGTGCCAGCAGCTTGGACGGGGCGGTATGGGAGCAGTACTTC.

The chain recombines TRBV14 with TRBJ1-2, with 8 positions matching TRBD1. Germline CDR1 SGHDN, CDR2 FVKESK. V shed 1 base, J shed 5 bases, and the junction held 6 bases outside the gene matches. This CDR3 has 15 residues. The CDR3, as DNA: TGTGCCAGCAGCCAAGGGGTACAGGGGGGTTATGGCTACACCTTC. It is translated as CASSQGVQGGYGYTF.

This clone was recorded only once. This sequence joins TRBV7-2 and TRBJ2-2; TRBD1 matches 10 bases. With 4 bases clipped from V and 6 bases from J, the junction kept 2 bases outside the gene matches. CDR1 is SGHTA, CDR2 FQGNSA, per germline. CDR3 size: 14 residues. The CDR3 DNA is TGTGCCAGCAGCTACGGGACAGGGGCCGGGGAGCTGTTTTTT. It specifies CASSYGTGAGELFF.